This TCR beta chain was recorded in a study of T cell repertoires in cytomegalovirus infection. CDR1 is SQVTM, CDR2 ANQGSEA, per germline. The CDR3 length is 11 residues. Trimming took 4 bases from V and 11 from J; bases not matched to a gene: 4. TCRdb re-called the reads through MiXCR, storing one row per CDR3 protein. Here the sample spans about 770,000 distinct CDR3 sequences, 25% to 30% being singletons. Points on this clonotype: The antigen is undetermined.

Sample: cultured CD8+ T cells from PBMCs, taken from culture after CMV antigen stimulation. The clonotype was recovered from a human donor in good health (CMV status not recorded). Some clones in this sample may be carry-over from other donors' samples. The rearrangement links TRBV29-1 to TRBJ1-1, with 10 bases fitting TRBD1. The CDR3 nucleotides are TGCAGCGTTGTCGGACAGGGGGTCGCTTTCTTT. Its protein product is CSVVGQGVAFF.